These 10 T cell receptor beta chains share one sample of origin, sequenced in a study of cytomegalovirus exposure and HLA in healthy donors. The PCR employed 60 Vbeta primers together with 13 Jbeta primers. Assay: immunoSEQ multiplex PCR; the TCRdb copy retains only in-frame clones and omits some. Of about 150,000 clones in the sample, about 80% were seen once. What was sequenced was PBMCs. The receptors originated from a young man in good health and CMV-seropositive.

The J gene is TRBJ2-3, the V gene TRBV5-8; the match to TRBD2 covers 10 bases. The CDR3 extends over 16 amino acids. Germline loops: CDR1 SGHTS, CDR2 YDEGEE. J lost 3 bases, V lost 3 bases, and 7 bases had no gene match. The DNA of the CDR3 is TGTGCCAGCAGCTCCCACAGGACTAGCGGAACAGATACGCAGTATTTT. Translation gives CASSSHRTSGTDTQYF.

The CDR3 loop is CASSVVGQSNTGELFF. The CDR3 nucleotides read TGTGCCAGCAGCGTGGTGGGACAGTCGAACACCGGGGAGCTGTTTTTT. V and J are TRBV9 and TRBJ2-2, with 7 bases fitting TRBD1. The junction had 4 bases not matched to a gene; V was cut back by 2 bases and J by 0 bases. In germline, CDR1 is SGDLS, CDR2 YYNGEE. This CDR3 has 16 residues.

CDR3: CASSLTRFAYEQYF. The CDR3 coding sequence is TGTGCCAGCAGTTTGACTCGTTTCGCCTACGAGCAGTACTTC. This chain joins TRBV28 and TRBJ2-7; D gene ambiguous. Trimming pared 3 bases from V and 2 bases from J, leaving 11 bases between. The CDR3 loop spans 14 amino acids. The V gene's germline CDR1 is MDHEN and CDR2 SYDVKM.

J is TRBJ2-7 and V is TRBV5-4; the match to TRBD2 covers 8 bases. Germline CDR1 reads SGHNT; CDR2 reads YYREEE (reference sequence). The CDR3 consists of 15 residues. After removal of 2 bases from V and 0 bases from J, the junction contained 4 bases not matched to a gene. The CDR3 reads CASSFGGGSSYEQYF. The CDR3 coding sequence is TGTGCCAGCAGCTTTGGCGGGGGGAGCTCCTACGAGCAGTACTTC.

In DNA form, the CDR3 reads TGCAGCTCCCGAGAGGCGGGGAGCTACGAGCAGTACTTC. This sequence encodes CSSREAGSYEQYF. V usage is TRBV29-1 and J usage is TRBJ2-7, with D possibly being TRBD2 (6 bases). The ends were cut back, 8 bases at V and 3 bases at J, with 17 bases in the middle. Germline V gene lookup returns CDR1 SQVTM and CDR2 ANQGSEA. The CDR3 extends over 13 amino acids.

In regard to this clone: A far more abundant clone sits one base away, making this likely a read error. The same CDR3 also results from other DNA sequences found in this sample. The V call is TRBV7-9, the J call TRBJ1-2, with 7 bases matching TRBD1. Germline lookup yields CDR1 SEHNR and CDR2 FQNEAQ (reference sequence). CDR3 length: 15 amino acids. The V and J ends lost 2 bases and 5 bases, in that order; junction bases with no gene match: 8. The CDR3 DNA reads TGTGCCAGCAGCTTACACAGGGGATCGAAATATGGCTACACCTTC. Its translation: CASSLHRGSKYGYTF.

This chain's CDR3 is CASSLEGGGGGYTF. In DNA, the CDR3 is TGTGCCAGCAGCTTAGAGGGAGGAGGCGGCGGCTACACCTTC. The chain has TRBV7-6 and TRBJ1-2; D ambiguous. The CDR3 is 14 residues long. With 1 base removed from V and 8 bases from J, the gap between germline ends came to 14 bases. The germline V gene encodes CDR1 SGHVS and CDR2 FNYEAQ.

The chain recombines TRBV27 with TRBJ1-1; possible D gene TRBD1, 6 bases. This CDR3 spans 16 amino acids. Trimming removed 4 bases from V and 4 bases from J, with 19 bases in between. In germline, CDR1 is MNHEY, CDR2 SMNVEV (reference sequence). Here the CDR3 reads CASSSPGTLALTEAFF. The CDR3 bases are TGTGCCAGCAGTTCTCCCGGGACACTGGCTCTCACTGAAGCTTTCTTT.

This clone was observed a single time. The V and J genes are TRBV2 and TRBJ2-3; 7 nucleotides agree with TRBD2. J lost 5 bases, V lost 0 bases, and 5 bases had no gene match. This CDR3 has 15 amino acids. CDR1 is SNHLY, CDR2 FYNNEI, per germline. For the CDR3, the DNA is TGTGCCAGCAGTGAAGCCTGGGCGGGAGAAGATACGCAGTATTTT. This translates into CASSEAWAGEDTQYF.

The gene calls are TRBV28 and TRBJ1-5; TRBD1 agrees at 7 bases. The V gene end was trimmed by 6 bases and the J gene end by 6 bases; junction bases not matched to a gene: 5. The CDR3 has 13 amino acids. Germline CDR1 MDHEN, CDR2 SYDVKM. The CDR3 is CASSRQGSQPQHF. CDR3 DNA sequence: TGTGCCAGCAGCCGACAGGGCAGTCAGCCCCAGCATTTT.